This entry lists 18 T cell receptor beta chains sequenced from one sample in a study of tissue-resident memory T cells in lung cancer. The CD8+ T cells were FACS-sorted according to CD103 expression. TCR sequencing libraries incorporated unique molecular identifiers. From the reads, TCRdb called clonotypes with MiXCR, one entry per CDR3 protein. The sample consists of approximately 280 distinct CDR3 sequences, around 25% of them appearing once. The sequenced sample was CD103- CD8+ T cells from lung tumor tissue. The receptors come from a human donor with treatment-naive lung cancer (subtype not recorded).

This clonotype is large by share. J is TRBJ1-1 and V is TRBV9; D possibly corresponds to TRBD1 (5 bases). The CDR3 length is 13 residues. From germline, CDR1 is SGDLS and CDR2 YYNGEE. The germline V and J ends were trimmed by 7 bases and 3 bases, with 13 bases remaining between them. In nucleotides, the CDR3 is TGTGCCAGCGGGACGGGGACGGACACTGAAGCTTTCTTT. This gives the protein CASGTGTDTEAFF.

Sample share makes this clonotype large (0.1 to 1%). V gene TRBV5-1 combines with J gene TRBJ2-7, with a possible D match to TRBD1 (6 bases). CDR1 and CDR2 from the germline V gene are SGHRS and YFSETQ. The V gene lost 3 bases and the J gene lost 5 bases, with 12 bases spanning the gap. The CDR3 totals 13 residues. The CDR3 nucleotides are TGCGCCAGCAGCTACGACAGGTTCGACGAGCAGTACTTC. Residues: CASSYDRFDEQYF. Based on the CDR3 plus reference TRBV5-1 and TRBJ2-7, the full variable domain is KAGVTQTPRYLIKTRGQQVTLSCSPISGHRSVSWYQQTPGQGLQFLFEYFSETQRNKGNFPGRFSGRQFSNSRSEMNVSTLELGDSALYLCASSYDRFDEQYFGPGTRLTVT.

This clonotype is classed as large. This chain links TRBV5-1 with TRBJ2-1; 7 bases line up with TRBD2. The CDR3 length is 15 residues. Trimming removed 4 bases from V and 0 bases from J; junction bases left unmatched: 4. Germline-derived CDR1 and CDR2 are SGHRS and YFSETQ. CDR3 bases: TGCGCCAGCAGCCCCGGGGGGAGCTCCTACAATGAGCAGTTCTTC. This codes for CASSPGGSSYNEQFF.

This clonotype is categorized as large. CDR3 DNA sequence: TGTGCCAGCAGTTTATCGGGACCGGGGGTCTACTCTGGAAACACCATATATTTT. Translating gives CASSLSGPGVYSGNTIYF. This rearrangement joins TRBV27 to TRBJ1-3; TRBD1 might be the D (5 bases). This CDR3 spans 18 amino acids. Trimming took 0 bases from V and 0 from J, leaving 15 bases between them. From germline, CDR1 is MNHEY and CDR2 SMNVEV (reference sequence).

The chain recombines TRBV5-1 with TRBJ2-1; 7 nucleotides agree with TRBD2. Germline V CDR1 and CDR2: SGHRS, YFSETQ. The ends lost 0 bases at V and 3 bases at J; junction bases unmatched: 3. The CDR3 extends over 15 amino acids. CDR3 protein: CASSLVGGGYNEQFF. As DNA, the CDR3 is TGCGCCAGCAGCTTGGTCGGCGGGGGCTACAATGAGCAGTTCTTC.

This clonotype rates as large. The chain is built from TRBV2 and TRBJ2-1; TRBD1 matches 8 bases. Trimming took 6 bases from V and 3 from J; bases not matched to a gene: 7. The CDR3 has 15 residues. From germline, CDR1 is SNHLY and CDR2 FYNNEI. This CDR3 is CASSVTGQGYNEQFF. In nucleotides, the CDR3 is TGTGCCAGCAGCGTCACAGGACAGGGCTACAATGAGCAGTTCTTC.

This clonotype is large by share. The chain couples TRBV9 to TRBJ2-2; maybe TRBD2 (6 bases). The germline V and J ends were trimmed by 0 bases and 1 base, with 7 bases remaining between them. There are 15 residues in the CDR3. Per germline, CDR1 SGDLS and CDR2 YYNGEE. The CDR3, as DNA: TGTGCCAGCAGCGTAGGGGGGGAGAACACCGGGGAGCTGTTTTTT. This translates into CASSVGGENTGELFF.

This clonotype is labeled as large. The V call is TRBV5-4, the J call TRBJ2-2; 7 bases line up with TRBD2. This CDR3 region has 16 residues. V shed 1 base, J shed 2 bases, and the junction held 5 bases outside the gene matches. CDR1 is SGHNT and CDR2 is YYREEE in the germline V gene (reference sequence). CDR3 region: CASSLMGGRNTGELFF. The CDR3 DNA follows: TGTGCCAGCAGCTTGATGGGCGGGAGAAACACCGGGGAGCTGTTTTTT.

As for this clonotype: A much larger clone lies one base from this, so it may be a read error. J is TRBJ1-1 and V is TRBV5-6, with 8 positions matching TRBD1. The V gene's germline CDR1 is SGHDT and CDR2 YYEEEE. The CDR3 is 15 residues long. The V segment lost 4 bases and the J segment 6 bases; nucleotides outside the gene matches: 11. The CDR3 DNA is TGTGCCAGCAGCGCTGGAGAGACAGGGGCCGCTGAAGCTTTCTTT. The encoded protein is CASSAGETGAAEAFF.

This clonotype is termed large. The rearrangement joins TRBV19 to TRBJ1-1, with a weak D call TRBD1 (6 bases). Per germline, CDR1 LNHDA and CDR2 SQIVND (reference sequence). The CDR3 has 14 amino acids. V gave up 6 bases and J gave up 2 bases, with 13 bases separating them. DNA of the CDR3: TGTGCCAGTAGCGACAGGATTGGCAACACTGAAGCTTTCTTT. Translating gives CASSDRIGNTEAFF. The whole variable domain, filled in from reference TRBV19 and TRBJ1-1, reads DGGITQSPKYLFRKEGQNVTLSCEQNLNHDAMYWYRQDPGQGLRLIYYSQIVNDFQKGDIAEGYSVSREKKESFPLTVTSAQKNPTAFYLCASSDRIGNTEAFFGQGTRLTVV.

This clonotype is categorized as large (0.1 to 1%). The J gene is TRBJ2-1, the V gene TRBV6-5; 9 bases agree with TRBD2. CDR3 length equals 15 residues. The ends lost 3 bases at V and 5 bases at J; junction bases unmatched: 5. CDR1 is MNHEY, CDR2 SVGAGI, per germline. This chain's CDR3 is CASSYGRGGHNEQFF. For the CDR3, the DNA is TGTGCCAGCAGTTATGGGCGGGGGGGCCACAATGAGCAGTTCTTC.

On this clonotype: The DNA is left out, because the CDR3 cannot be placed on it with certainty; the CDR3 is given as TCRdb lists it. The V call is TRBV6-5, the J call TRBJ1-2; the table names TRBD1, a call not compared with the DNA. In germline, CDR1 is MNHEY, CDR2 SVGAGI. The length of the CDR3 is 18 amino acids, counting both ends. The CDR3 reads CASSSYRTNEKLFFGYTF.

This clonotype qualifies as large (0.1 to 1%). V and J are TRBV5-5 and TRBJ1-2; D gene uncertain. The germline V and J ends were trimmed by 2 bases and 5 bases, with 13 bases remaining between them. The CDR3 contains 14 residues. Germline V gene data show CDR1 as SGHKS and CDR2 as YYEKEE (reference sequence). The CDR3 nucleotides are TGTGCCAGCAGCTTTTCTCAGGCTCAATATGGCTACACCTTC. Translated, it gives CASSFSQAQYGYTF.

In its sample, this clonotype ranks as large (0.1 to 1%). The V call is TRBV2, the J call TRBJ2-7, with 7 bases matching TRBD1. Germline V gene data show CDR1 as SNHLY and CDR2 as FYNNEI. This CDR3 region has 16 residues. After removal of 6 bases from V and 3 bases from J, the junction contained 14 bases not matched to a gene. The CDR3 sequence is CASREETGPNYYEQYF. CDR3 coding DNA: TGTGCCAGCAGAGAGGAGACAGGGCCCAACTACTACGAGCAGTACTTC.

This clonotype is hyperexpanded in the sample. J is TRBJ1-1 and V is TRBV3-1; 7 positions agree with TRBD1. The J segment lost 7 bases and the V segment lost 4 bases, leaving 3 bases of the junction unmatched. Germline V CDR1 and CDR2: LGHDT, YNNKEL (reference sequence). The CDR3 length is 12 residues. The CDR3 DNA reads as TGTGCCAGCAGCCCGACAGGGATTGAAGCTTTCTTT. Translating gives CASSPTGIEAFF. Variable domain in full (rest from reference TRBV3-1 and TRBJ1-1): DTAVSQTPKYLVTQMGNDKSIKCEQNLGHDTMYWYKQDSKKFLKIMFSYNNKELIINETVPNRFSPKSPDKAHLNLHINSLELGDSAVYFCASSPTGIEAFFGQGTRLTVV.

In its sample, this clonotype ranks as large. CDR3 in amino acids: CASSWTGAGNTEAFF. For the CDR3, the DNA is TGCGCCAGCAGCTGGACAGGGGCGGGGAACACTGAAGCTTTCTTT. The chain is built from TRBV5-1 and TRBJ1-1, with 9 bases matching TRBD1. Germline V gives CDR1 SGHRS, CDR2 YFSETQ. V shed 3 bases, J shed 1 base, and the junction held 4 bases outside the gene matches. The CDR3 contains 15 residues.

The rearrangement joins TRBV27 to TRBJ2-3; D remains unclear. Germline CDR1 MNHEY, CDR2 SMNVEV (reference sequence). The CDR3 covers 15 residues. V lost 3 bases, J lost 0 bases, and 10 bases lay in between. This CDR3 is CASSFLESSTDTQYF. Here the CDR3 DNA reads TGTGCCAGCAGTTTCCTGGAAAGTAGCACAGATACGCAGTATTTT.

As regards this clonotype: A read error is likely here: a far larger clone is one base away. This chain uses TRBV4-3 with TRBJ2-1; a weak D match, TRBD2 (5 bases). Germline-derived CDR1 and CDR2 are LGHNA and YSLEER. The CDR3 spans 16 residues. For the CDR3, the DNA is TGTGCCAGCAGCCAAGAGGCCCTAGCTCATAACAATGAGCAGTTCTTC. Its protein product is CASSQEALAHNNEQFF.